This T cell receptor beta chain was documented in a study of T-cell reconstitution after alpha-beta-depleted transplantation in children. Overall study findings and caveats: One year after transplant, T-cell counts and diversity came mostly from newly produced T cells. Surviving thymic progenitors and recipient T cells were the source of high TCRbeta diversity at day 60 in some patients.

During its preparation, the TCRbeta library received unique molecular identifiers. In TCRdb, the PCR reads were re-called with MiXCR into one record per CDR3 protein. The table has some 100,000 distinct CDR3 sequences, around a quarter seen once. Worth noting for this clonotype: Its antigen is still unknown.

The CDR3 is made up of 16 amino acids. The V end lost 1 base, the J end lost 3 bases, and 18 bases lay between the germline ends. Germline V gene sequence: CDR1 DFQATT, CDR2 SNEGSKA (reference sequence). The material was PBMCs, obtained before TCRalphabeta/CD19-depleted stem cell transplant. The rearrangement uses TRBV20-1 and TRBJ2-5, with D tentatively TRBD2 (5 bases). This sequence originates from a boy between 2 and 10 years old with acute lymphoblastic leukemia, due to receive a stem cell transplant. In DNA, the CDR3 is TGCAGTGCTAGAGGTCCCCTAGCTGGCGGTAAAGAGACCCAGTACTTC. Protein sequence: CSARGPLAGGKETQYF.